The present TCR beta chain was sequenced within a study of early T cells in non-severe SARS-CoV-2 infection. Study context: Sequencing input comprised bulk RNA from unsorted whole blood; chain pairing was not available. Study-wide results and caveats: Matches to VDJdb favored anti-spike CD8 responses and missed private and CD4 specificities.

CDR1 is DFQATT and CDR2 is SNEGSKA in the germline V gene (reference sequence). CDR3 length: 15 amino acids. The V segment lost 5 bases and the J segment 4 bases; nucleotides outside the gene matches: 13. Individually, cDNA molecules had unique molecular identifiers attached to them. Using its own MiXCR run on the 5' RACE reads, TCRdb lists one record per CDR3 protein. The table shows 75,000 to 100,000 distinct CDR3 sequences, with about 16% occurring only once. This clonotype was recorded at least ten times. Antigen specificity is unknown. J is TRBJ2-7 and V is TRBV20-1, with 8 bases identical to TRBD2. Sample: whole blood. This TCR derives from an adult who was a healthcare worker with PCR-confirmed SARS-CoV-2 infection or an uninfected control (not recorded which). CDR3: CSAPPPIAGRYEQYF. DNA of the CDR3: TGCAGTGCTCCACCCCCCATAGCGGGAAGATACGAGCAGTACTTC.